The sample holds many counts of the clone carrying this T cell receptor (beta chain). Looked up from germline, CDR1 is SNHLY and CDR2 is FYNNEI. V lost 7 bases and J 2 bases, leaving 11 bases between the germline ends. The CDR3 totals 13 residues. The entry originates in a study of T cells in Graves' hyperthyroidism and ophthalmopathy. TCR beta CDR3 sequences were amplified from RNA transcripts. The HTBI primer set was used in a first-round RT-PCR of the TCR CDR3. A single record per CDR3 protein comes from TCRdb applying MiXCR to the multiplex PCR reads. Of 300,000 or so distinct CDR3 sequences in the sample, roughly a fifth were seen once.

This sequence originates from a woman aged 50 to 60 with Graves' hyperthyroidism. The chain carries TRBV2 and TRBJ2-5, with D possibly matching TRBD2 (6 bases). The source material was blood. The CDR3 here is CASTRDLQETQYF. CDR3 sequence (DNA): TGTGCCAGCACTAGGGACTTACAAGAGACCCAGTACTTC.